The 29 T cell receptor beta chains presented below share a single source sample, sequenced in a study of blood T cell repertoires in COVID-19. TCRdb's table, derived via immunoSEQ multiplex PCR, lists solely in-frame clones and lacks some. The table has about 310,000 clones, almost 90% seen once. Sample: peripheral blood. These TCRs come from a woman aged 40 to 50 with COVID-19, enrolled during active disease.

The chain combines TRBV28 with TRBJ2-1, with 12 bases matching TRBD2. With V trimmed by 6 bases and J by 1 base, 1 base remained unmatched. Germline V gene lookup returns CDR1 MDHEN and CDR2 SYDVKM. The CDR3 is 15 amino acids. The DNA for the CDR3 is TGTGCCAGCAGCACTAGCGGGGGGTCCTACAATGAGCAGTTCTTC. It yields the protein CASSTSGGSYNEQFF.

Only a few counts were recorded for this clone. The chain links TRBV7-8 to TRBJ2-3; D unresolved. The V gene's germline CDR1 is SGHVS and CDR2 FQNEAQ. This CDR3 is built from 14 residues. The V and J ends lost 0 bases and 0 bases respectively, with 4 bases between them. DNA for the CDR3: TGTGCCAGCAGCTTAGCCACTAGCACAGATACGCAGTATTTT. Translation gives CASSLATSTDTQYF.

The chain links TRBV27 to TRBJ2-2, with 8 bases identical to TRBD2. Germline V gene sequence: CDR1 MNHEY, CDR2 SMNVEV (reference sequence). The CDR3 is 19 amino acids. Trimming at V came to 5 bases and at J to 0 bases, leaving 14 bases not matched to a gene. CDR3 nucleotides: TGTGCCAGCAGTCCGGGGGCGACTAGCGCCCTTACGAACACCGGGGAGCTGTTTTTT. It is translated as CASSPGATSALTNTGELFF.

The genes are TRBV7-2 and TRBJ1-3; D call uncertain. V was shortened by 1 base and J by 0 bases, with 10 bases between the two germline ends. The CDR3 loop spans 16 amino acids. Germline V lookup: CDR1 SGHTA, CDR2 FQGNSA. The CDR3 region is CASSLGQVGSGNTIYF. The CDR3 DNA follows: TGTGCCAGCAGCTTAGGGCAGGTCGGCTCTGGAAACACCATATATTTT.

In DNA, the CDR3 is TGCGCCAGCAGCTTGGGGGTCGGACAGTTCTCCGACTATGGCTACACCTTC. Its translation: CASSLGVGQFSDYGYTF. This rearrangement joins TRBV5-1 to TRBJ1-2, with D possibly matching TRBD1 (6 bases). The CDR3 is 17 amino acids. Between the trimmed V and J ends, which lost 0 bases and 3 bases, there was a span of 18 bases. The germline V gene has CDR1 SGHRS and CDR2 YFSETQ. Supplemented by reference TRBV5-1 and TRBJ1-2, the full variable domain reads KAGVTQTPRYLIKTRGQQVTLSCSPISGHRSVSWYQQTPGQGLQFLFEYFSETQRNKGNFPGRFSGRQFSNSRSEMNVSTLELGDSALYLCASSLGVGQFSDYGYTFGSGTRLTVV.

This clone has only one observation. The V call is TRBV6-1, the J call TRBJ1-3; 8 bases match TRBD1. This CDR3 is built from 17 residues. The J segment lost 2 bases and the V segment lost 4 bases, leaving 10 bases of the junction unmatched. The germline CDR1 and CDR2 sequences are MNHNS and SASEGT. As DNA, the CDR3 is TGTGCCAGCAGTGTATCCGGGACAGGCCGGACTGGAAACACCATATATTTT. Translating it yields CASSVSGTGRTGNTIYF.

The V call is TRBV12-3 or TRBV12-4, the J call TRBJ2-7; TRBD2 aligns across 7 bases. Trimming took 6 bases from V and 2 from J; bases not matched to a gene: 4. This CDR3 comprises 13 residues. The CDR3, as DNA: TGTGCCAGCAGGGGGAGGGTAGCCTACGAGCAGTACTTC. This translates into CASRGRVAYEQYF.

V gene TRBV28 combines with J gene TRBJ2-3, with 12 bases that match TRBD1. This CDR3 contains 16 residues. CDR1 and CDR2 from the germline V gene are MDHEN and SYDVKM. Trimming removed 5 bases from V and 6 bases from J; junction bases left unmatched: 9. CDR3 in amino acids: CASSITGTGGADTQYF. CDR3 nucleotides: TGTGCCAGCAGTATAACCGGGACAGGGGGCGCGGATACGCAGTATTTT.

The J gene is TRBJ1-4, the V gene TRBV5-1; TRBD1 agrees at 8 bases. This CDR3 contains 17 residues. V shed 1 base and J 5 bases; nucleotides not matched to a gene: 10. CDR1 and CDR2 from the germline V gene are SGHRS and YFSETQ. The CDR3 protein is CASSLLGQVIGNEKLFF. The CDR3 nucleotides read TGCGCCAGCAGCTTGCTGGGACAGGTTATCGGAAATGAAAAACTGTTTTTT.

The chain has TRBV28 and TRBJ1-5, with 7 nucleotides matching TRBD1. The junction had 13 bases not matched to a gene; V was cut back by 6 bases and J by 5 bases. The germline V gene encodes CDR1 MDHEN and CDR2 SYDVKM. This CDR3 is 16 amino acids long. CDR3 protein: CASSTVGGTVHQPQHF. CDR3 nucleotide sequence: TGTGCCAGCAGCACCGTGGGTGGGACAGTGCATCAGCCCCAGCATTTT.

V gene TRBV4-1 combines with J gene TRBJ2-7, with D tentatively TRBD1 (6 bases). The V gene's germline CDR1 is MGHRA and CDR2 YSYEKL. The CDR3 is 14 residues long. Trimming left V 2 bases short and J 4 bases short, with 12 bases between. CDR3 in amino acids: CASSQNRAGYEQYF. CDR3 nucleotides: TGCGCCAGCAGCCAAAACAGGGCGGGTTACGAGCAGTACTTC.

The gene calls are TRBV24-1 and TRBJ2-2, with D possibly TRBD2 on 6 matching bases. V was clipped by 1 base and J by 5 bases, with 10 bases between them. In germline, CDR1 is KGHDR, CDR2 SFDVKD. The CDR3 has 15 residues. CDR3 loop: CATSDFGRPTGELFF. In DNA form, the CDR3 reads TGTGCCACCAGTGATTTCGGGAGACCGACCGGGGAGCTGTTTTTT.

This sequence joins TRBV9 and TRBJ2-1, with D maybe TRBD2 (6 bases). The CDR3 has 14 residues. V lost 4 bases and J 5 bases, leaving 13 bases between the germline ends. Germline V CDR1 and CDR2: SGDLS, YYNGEE. CDR3 residues: CASSPGTANNEQFF. The DNA of the CDR3 is TGTGCCAGCAGCCCAGGGACTGCGAACAATGAGCAGTTCTTC.

The chain carries TRBV27 and TRBJ1-6, with 7 bases identical to TRBD1. Germline CDR1 is MNHEY and CDR2 is SMNVEV (reference sequence). The CDR3 contains 15 residues. V shed 3 bases and J 6 bases; nucleotides not matched to a gene: 5. CDR3 sequence: CASSLRGDSNSPLHF. DNA of the CDR3: TGTGCCAGCAGTTTGAGGGGGGACAGTAATTCACCCCTCCACTTT.

This rearrangement joins TRBV13 to TRBJ2-7; a possible D gene is TRBD1 (5 bases). V was cut by 5 bases and J by 2 bases, with 7 bases left in between. There are 12 residues in the CDR3. Germline assignment: CDR1 PRHDT and CDR2 FYEKMQ (reference sequence). The CDR3 sequence: CASSQGAYEQYF. The CDR3 bases are TGTGCCAGCAGCCAAGGGGCCTACGAGCAGTACTTC.

This chain joins TRBV3-1 (or the pseudogene TRBV3-2) and TRBJ2-1, with 12 bases lining up with TRBD2. In germline, CDR1 is LGHDT, CDR2 YNNKEL (reference sequence). The CDR3 runs 21 residues. V dropped 0 bases and J dropped 8; count of bases not matched to a gene: 20. The CDR3 nucleotides are TGTGCCAGCAGCCAAGATACCGAGGAGACTAGCGGGAGAGTGAAGCACGATGAGCAGTTCTTC. Translated, it gives CASSQDTEETSGRVKHDEQFF.

The table lists this clone with a few counts. The CDR3, as DNA: TGTGCCAGCAGCTTACCAGCGGCAAGAAGGAATGAGCAGTTCTTC. As protein: CASSLPAARRNEQFF. The V gene is TRBV7-8, the J gene TRBJ2-1, with TRBD2 as a possible D gene (5 bases). Germline CDR1 and CDR2: SGHVS and FQNEAQ. The CDR3 length is 15 residues. V was pared by 2 bases and J by 7 bases, with 15 bases between.

This chain links TRBV6-1 with TRBJ2-3, with no clear D. This CDR3 region has 13 residues. Per the germline V gene, CDR1 is MNHNS and CDR2 is SASEGT. Trimming pared 0 bases from V and 7 bases from J, leaving 8 bases between. In DNA form, the CDR3 reads TGTGCCAGCAGTGAAGCCACCAGGCATACGCAGTATTTT. It yields the protein CASSEATRHTQYF.

The V gene is TRBV21-1, the J gene TRBJ2-7; the D call TRBD2 from the table was never checked on the DNA. TRBV21-1 is described as a pseudogene. This CDR3 has 19 residues. CDR3 protein: CASSKIVPNSGRVAYEQYF. The CDR3 DNA is TGTGCCAGCAGCAAAATCGTCCCGAACAGCGGGAGAGTCGCCTACGAGCAGTACTTC.

The chain joins TRBV4-3 to TRBJ1-4; D remains ambiguous. CDR1 is LGHNA, CDR2 YSLEER, per germline. V dropped 0 bases and J dropped 5 bases, with 10 bases sitting between them. The CDR3 runs to 15 residues. The chain's CDR3 is CASSQEPPRNEKLFF. The CDR3 coding sequence is TGCGCCAGCAGCCAAGAACCGCCGCGGAATGAAAAACTGTTTTTT.

J is TRBJ2-5 and V is TRBV9; 11 bases line up with TRBD2. Trimming took 5 bases from V and 5 from J; bases not matched to a gene: 5. Looked up from germline, CDR1 is SGDLS and CDR2 is YYNGEE. There are 14 residues in the CDR3. CDR3 DNA: TGTGCCAGCAGTCCCGGGACTAGCGGCGAGACCCAGTACTTC. Translating it yields CASSPGTSGETQYF. Filled out from reference TRBV9 and TRBJ2-5, the complete variable domain reads DSGVTQTPKHLITATGQRVTLRCSPRSGDLSVYWYQQSLDQGLQFLIQYYNGEERAKGNILERFSAQQFPDLHSELNLSSLELGDSALYFCASSPGTSGETQYFGPGTRLLVL.

This clone appeared a single time. The genes are TRBV7-8 and TRBJ1-1, with 8 nucleotides matching TRBD1. The CDR3 contains 15 residues. Germline values: CDR1 SGHVS, CDR2 FQNEAQ. Trimming removed 4 bases from V and 5 bases from J; junction bases left unmatched: 9. The CDR3 loop is CASSYDRGAGTEAFF. CDR3 coding DNA: TGTGCCAGCAGCTACGACAGGGGCGCAGGAACTGAAGCTTTCTTT. Combining the CDR3 with reference TRBV7-8 and TRBJ1-1 gives the whole variable domain GAGVSQSPRYKVAKRGQDVALRCDPISGHVSLFWYQQALGQGPEFLTYFQNEAQLDKSGLPSDRFFAERPEGSVSTLKIQRTQQEDSAVYLCASSYDRGAGTEAFFGQGTRLTVV.

The chain joins TRBV3-1 (or the pseudogene TRBV3-2) to TRBJ1-5; no definite D call. Germline V gives CDR1 LGHDT, CDR2 YNNKEL (reference sequence). This CDR3 region has 14 residues. V lost 2 bases, J lost 5 bases, and 10 bases lay in between. CDR3 amino acids: CASSQQFVHQPQHF. The CDR3 DNA follows: TGTGCCAGCAGCCAACAGTTCGTCCATCAGCCCCAGCATTTT.

This clone was observed a single time. Different DNA sequences within this sample yield the same CDR3. The chain uses TRBV4-3 and TRBJ1-2; 10 positions match TRBD1. This CDR3 spans 18 amino acids. V dropped 3 bases and J dropped 2; count of bases not matched to a gene: 12. Germline lookup yields CDR1 LGHNA and CDR2 YSLEER. The CDR3 loop is CASSHLGIPGQGNYGYTF. The CDR3 DNA is TGCGCCAGCAGCCACTTAGGGATCCCGGGACAGGGGAACTATGGCTACACCTTC.

The chain joins TRBV11-2 to TRBJ1-2, with 9 bases fitting TRBD1. CDR1 is SGHAT, CDR2 FQNNGV, per germline. V lost 4 bases to trimming and J lost 2 bases; unmatched junction nucleotides: 8. This CDR3 region has 16 residues. CDR3 in DNA: TGTGCCAGCAGCTCAGTAAGGGGACAGGGCAACTATGGCTACACCTTC. This translates into CASSSVRGQGNYGYTF. Full variable domain (rest looked up from reference TRBV11-2 and TRBJ1-2): EAGVAQSPRYKIIEKRQSVAFWCNPISGHATLYWYQQILGQGPKLLIQFQNNGVVDDSQLPKDRFSAERLKGVDSTLKIQPAKLEDSAVYLCASSSVRGQGNYGYTFGSGTRLTVV.

The rearrangement uses TRBV2 and TRBJ2-3, with 7 bases fitting TRBD2. This CDR3 region has 12 residues. J was trimmed by 0 bases and V by 11 bases; bases with no gene match: 2. Germline CDR1 is SNHLY and CDR2 is FYNNEI. CDR3 sequence (DNA): TGTGCCGGGGGGGTTAGCACAGATACGCAGTATTTT. It translates to CAGGVSTDTQYF.

This clone occurred once. The chain is built from TRBV18 and TRBJ1-1, with D maybe TRBD1 (6 bases). Germline V gives CDR1 KGHSH, CDR2 LQKENI. The CDR3 is 17 amino acids. The ends were cut back, 1 base at V and 2 bases at J, with 17 bases in the middle. CDR3 in amino acids: CASSPRARPDRNTEAFF. CDR3 nucleotides: TGTGCCAGCTCACCACGGGCCCGCCCGGACAGAAACACTGAAGCTTTCTTT.

The chain is built from TRBV3-1 (or the pseudogene TRBV3-2) and TRBJ2-5; the D gene is possibly TRBD1 (6 bases). Germline CDR1 LGHDT, CDR2 YNNKEL (reference sequence). The V end lost 1 base, the J end lost 5 bases, and 20 bases lay between the germline ends. The CDR3 sequence is 17 residues long. CDR3 DNA sequence: TGTGCCAGCAGCCAAGTCGGAACTTGGACAGCCCGGGAGACCCAGTACTTC. It specifies CASSQVGTWTARETQYF.

V usage is TRBV7-2 and J usage is TRBJ1-2, with D tentatively TRBD1 (6 bases). Germline-derived CDR1 and CDR2 are SGHTA and FQGNSA. CDR3 length equals 15 residues. Trimming cost V 6 bases and J 3 bases, with 17 bases left between them. The CDR3 DNA follows: TGTGCCAGCAGAAGCTACCAGGGGAAGCACTATGGCTACACCTTC. Translating gives CASRSYQGKHYGYTF.